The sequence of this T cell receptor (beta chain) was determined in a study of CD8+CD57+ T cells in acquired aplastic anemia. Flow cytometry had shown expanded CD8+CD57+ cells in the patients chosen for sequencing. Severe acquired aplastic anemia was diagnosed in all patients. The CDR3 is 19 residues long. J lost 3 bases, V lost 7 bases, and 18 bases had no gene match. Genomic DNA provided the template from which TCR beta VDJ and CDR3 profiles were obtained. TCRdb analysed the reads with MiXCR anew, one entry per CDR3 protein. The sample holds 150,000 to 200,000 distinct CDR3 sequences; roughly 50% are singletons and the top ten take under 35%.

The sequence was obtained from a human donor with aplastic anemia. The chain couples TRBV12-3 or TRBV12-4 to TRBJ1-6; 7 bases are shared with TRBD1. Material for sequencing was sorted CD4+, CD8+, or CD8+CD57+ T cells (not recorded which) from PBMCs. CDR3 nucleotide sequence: TGTGCCAGCACCCGCCAACGTGGGACAGAGTTTTTCTATAATTCACCCCTCCACTTT. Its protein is CASTRQRGTEFFYNSPLHF.